The clone carrying this T cell receptor (beta chain) has only one observation. Other nucleotide sequences in the sample specify the same CDR3. The sample belongs to a study of blood T cell repertoires in COVID-19. Clones were sequenced by immunoSEQ multiplex PCR, and TCRdb holds only the in-frame ones, with some missing. The sample comprises about 150,000 clones, more than 75% of which are singletons, and approximately 40% rests with the top ten. The germline gives CDR1 SGHRS, CDR2 YFSETQ. Trimming removed 0 bases at V and 2 bases at J, with 5 bases between. The CDR3 is 14 amino acids. This TCR derives from a man in his fifties who had recovered from COVID-19. The sample was peripheral blood. This sequence joins TRBV5-1 and TRBJ2-2, with D unresolved. CDR3 region: CASSLGQNTGELFF. CDR3 DNA sequence: TGCGCCAGCAGCTTGGGACAAAACACCGGGGAGCTGTTTTTT. Together with reference TRBV5-1 and TRBJ2-2, the CDR3 gives the full variable domain: KAGVTQTPRYLIKTRGQQVTLSCSPISGHRSVSWYQQTPGQGLQFLFEYFSETQRNKGNFPGRFSGRQFSNSRSEMNVSTLELGDSALYLCASSLGQNTGELFFGEGSRLTVL.